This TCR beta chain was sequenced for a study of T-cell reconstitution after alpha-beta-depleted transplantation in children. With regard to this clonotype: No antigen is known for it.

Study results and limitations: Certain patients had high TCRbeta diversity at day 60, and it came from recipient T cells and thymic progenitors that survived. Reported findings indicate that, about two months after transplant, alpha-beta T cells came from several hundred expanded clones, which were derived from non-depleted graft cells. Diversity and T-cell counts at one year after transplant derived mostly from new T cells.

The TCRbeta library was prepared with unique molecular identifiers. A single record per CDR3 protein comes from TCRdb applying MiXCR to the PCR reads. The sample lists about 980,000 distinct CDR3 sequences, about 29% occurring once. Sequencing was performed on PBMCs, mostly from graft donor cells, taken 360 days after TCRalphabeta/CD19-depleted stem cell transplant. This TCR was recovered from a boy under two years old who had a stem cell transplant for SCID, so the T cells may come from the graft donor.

CDR3 sequence: CASSPEAGGRMELFF. The CDR3 nucleotides are TGTGCCAGCAGTCCCGAAGCGGGGGGCCGAATGGAGCTGTTTTTT. The J gene is TRBJ2-2, the V gene TRBV12-3 or TRBV12-4; 9 nucleotides align to TRBD2. V lost 5 bases to trimming and J lost 10 bases; unmatched junction nucleotides: 11. The CDR3 totals 15 residues.